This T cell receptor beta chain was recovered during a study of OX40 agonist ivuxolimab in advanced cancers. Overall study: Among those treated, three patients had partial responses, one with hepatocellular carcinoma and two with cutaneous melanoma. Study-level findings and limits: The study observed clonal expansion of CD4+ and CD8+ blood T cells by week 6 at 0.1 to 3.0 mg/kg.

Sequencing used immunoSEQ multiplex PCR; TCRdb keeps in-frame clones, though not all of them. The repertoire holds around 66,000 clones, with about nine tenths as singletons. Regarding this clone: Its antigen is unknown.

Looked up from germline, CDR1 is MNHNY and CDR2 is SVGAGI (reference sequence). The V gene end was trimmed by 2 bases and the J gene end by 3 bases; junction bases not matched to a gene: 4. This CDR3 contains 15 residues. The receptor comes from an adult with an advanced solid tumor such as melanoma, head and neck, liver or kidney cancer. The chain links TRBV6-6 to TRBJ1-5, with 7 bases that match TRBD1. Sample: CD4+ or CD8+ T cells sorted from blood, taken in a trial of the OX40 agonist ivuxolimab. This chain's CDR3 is CASSYEGALNQPQHF. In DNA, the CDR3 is TGTGCCAGCAGTTACGAGGGGGCCCTCAATCAGCCCCAGCATTTT.